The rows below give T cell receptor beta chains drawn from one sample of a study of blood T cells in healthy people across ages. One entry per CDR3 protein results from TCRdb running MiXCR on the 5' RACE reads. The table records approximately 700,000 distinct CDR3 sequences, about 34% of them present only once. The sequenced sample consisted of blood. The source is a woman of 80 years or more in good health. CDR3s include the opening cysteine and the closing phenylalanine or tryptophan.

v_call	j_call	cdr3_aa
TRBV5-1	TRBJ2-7	CASSSGQPSYEQYF
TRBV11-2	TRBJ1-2	CASSKRQYGYTF
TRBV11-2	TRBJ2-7	CASSLAGSRYEQYF
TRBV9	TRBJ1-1	CASSVEGASTEAFF
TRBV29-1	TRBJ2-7	CSVEDGSTYEQYF
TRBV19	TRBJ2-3	CASSPWGLAEHTDTQYF
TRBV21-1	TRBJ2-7	CASSNETSGRSYEQYF
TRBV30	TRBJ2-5	CVWSVQGREQYF
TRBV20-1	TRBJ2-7	CSARESAMVQQYF
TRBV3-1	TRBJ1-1	CASSQAAVNTEAFF
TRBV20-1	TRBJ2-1	CSARLASGDYNEQFF
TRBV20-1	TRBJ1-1	CSAEQPGQAGTEAFF
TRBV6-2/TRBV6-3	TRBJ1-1	CASFPNGRNTAAFF
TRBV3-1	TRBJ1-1	CASSQERGRRNTEAFF
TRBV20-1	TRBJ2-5	CSARGLETQYF
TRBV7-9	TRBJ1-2	CASSPEGIGIGYTF